This is a list of T cell receptor beta chains from one sample in a study of shared clonotypes between healthy human individuals. Generated by immunoSEQ multiplex PCR, the TCRdb table keeps only in-frame clones and is missing some. The repertoire consists of around 370,000 clones, with approximately 97% occurring once and the leading ten covering 0.32%. Sequencing was done on a sample of memory CD8+ T cells sorted from blood. The receptors were gathered from a man under 40 in good health. The CDR3 runs from the conserved cysteine through the conserved F or W. The D gene is left open where the match is weak. A row's size may be missing; if present it is once, few, many or a size class.

D: NA; V: TRBV5-6; J: TRBJ2-1; size: NA; DNA: TGTGCCAGCAGCCTGGCTAGCTTCTCCTACAATGAGCAGTTCTTC; CDR3: CASSLASFSYNEQFF
D: NA; V: TRBV14; J: TRBJ2-2; size: NA; DNA: TGTGCCAGCAGCCAAGGCAGGGAGCTGTTTTTT; CDR3: CASSQGRELFF
D: NA; V: TRBV6-6; J: TRBJ1-1; size: NA; DNA: TGTGCCAGCAGTTACTGGCGGACAAGGATGAACACTGAAGCTTTCTTT; CDR3: CASSYWRTRMNTEAFF
D: NA; V: TRBV28; J: TRBJ1-3; size: NA; DNA: TGTGCCAGCAGCCCTGGGAGGAGCGGGAACACCATATATTTT; CDR3: CASSPGRSGNTIYF
D: NA; V: TRBV30; J: TRBJ1-6; size: NA; DNA: TGTGCCTGGAGTCTCATAAAAACGGGGGTGTTCAATTCACCCCTCCACTTT; CDR3: CAWSLIKTGVFNSPLHF
D: TRBD1; V: TRBV11-2; J: TRBJ1-2; size: NA; DNA: TGTGCCAGCAGCACAGGGGGCTATGGCTACACCTTC; CDR3: CASSTGGYGYTF
D: TRBD1; V: TRBV5-1; J: TRBJ1-2; size: NA; DNA: TGCGCCAGCAGTTCGGGACAGGGGGCAGATGGCTACACCTTC; CDR3: CASSSGQGADGYTF
D: NA; V: TRBV5-1; J: TRBJ2-7; size: NA; DNA: TGCGCCAGCAGCTTGGCGGGGACCGAGCAGTACTTC; CDR3: CASSLAGTEQYF
D: NA; V: TRBV10-3; J: TRBJ2-3; size: once; DNA: TGTGCCATCAGTGTAGCGGCCACAGATACGCAGTATTTT; CDR3: CAISVAATDTQYF
D: NA; V: TRBV7-9; J: TRBJ1-1; size: NA; DNA: TGTGCCAGCACCCTCTGGACGGGGAACACTGAAGCTTTCTTT; CDR3: CASTLWTGNTEAFF
D: TRBD1; V: TRBV29-1; J: TRBJ2-7; size: NA; DNA: TGCAGCGTTGGGGGTTGGGACAGGGCCCACGAGCAGTACTTC; CDR3: CSVGGWDRAHEQYF
D: TRBD2; V: TRBV13; J: TRBJ2-1; size: NA; DNA: TGTGCCAGCAGCCCCAAGAGGACTAGCTCAGAGTTCTTC; CDR3: CASSPKRTSSEFF
D: NA; V: TRBV28; J: TRBJ1-2; size: once; DNA: TGTGCCAGCAGTTTGGGGGGGAAGCGTAACTATGGCTACACCTTC; CDR3: CASSLGGKRNYGYTF
D: TRBD1; V: TRBV7-9; J: TRBJ2-7; size: NA; DNA: TGTGCCAGCAGCTTATTGGACAGGGTCCCCTACGAGCAGTACTTC; CDR3: CASSLLDRVPYEQYF
D: NA; V: TRBV29-1; J: TRBJ2-7; size: NA; DNA: TGCAGCGTTGAAGGCCTAAGGTCGGACTACCGATCCTACGAGCAGTACTTC; CDR3: CSVEGLRSDYRSYEQYF
D: NA; V: TRBV25-1; J: TRBJ1-5; size: NA; DNA: TGTGCCCGCGCGGTTAGCAATCAGCCCCAGCATTTT; CDR3: CARAVSNQPQHF
D: NA; V: TRBV27; J: TRBJ1-2; size: NA; DNA: TGTGCCAGCAGTTTAGAGGGATACAACTATGGCTACACCTTC; CDR3: CASSLEGYNYGYTF
D: NA; V: TRBV28; J: TRBJ2-4; size: NA; DNA: TGTGCCAGCAGATTAAGTGGGTGGGCATTAGCCAAAAACATTCAGTACTTC; CDR3: CASRLSGWALAKNIQYF
D: TRBD1; V: TRBV25-1; J: TRBJ1-5; size: NA; DNA: TGTGCCAGCAGTGACTCGACAGGGGTCGGGAATCAGCCCCAGCATTTT; CDR3: CASSDSTGVGNQPQHF
D: NA; V: TRBV11-2; J: TRBJ1-1; size: NA; DNA: TGTGCCAGCAGCTTACATGCAGCGCCGCGTCCGGCTTTCTTT; CDR3: CASSLHAAPRPAFF
D: NA; V: TRBV20-1; J: TRBJ2-7; size: NA; DNA: TGCAGTGTAAAGAACTACGAGCAGTACTTC; CDR3: CSVKNYEQYF
D: TRBD1; V: TRBV9; J: TRBJ2-5; size: NA; DNA: TGTGCCCCTAAGAGGGGGACAGAACTACAAGAGACCCAGTACTTC; CDR3: CAPKRGTELQETQYF
D: NA; V: TRBV29-1; J: TRBJ1-1; size: NA; DNA: TGCAGCACCAGCTCTGGGGACACTGAAGCTTTCTTT; CDR3: CSTSSGDTEAFF
D: NA; V: TRBV5-1; J: TRBJ2-7; size: NA; DNA: TGCGCCAGCAGCTTAGTGGTAACGGGAGTGGATCGCCTCGAGCAGTACTTC; CDR3: CASSLVVTGVDRLEQYF
D: NA; V: TRBV6-6; J: TRBJ1-4; size: once; DNA: TGTGCCAGCACTTTTGACGGACAGCGTAATGAAAAACTGTTTTTT; CDR3: CASTFDGQRNEKLFF
D: NA; V: TRBV10-3; J: TRBJ2-5; size: NA; DNA: TGTGCCATCAGTGATCGGGAAGGGGAGACCCAGTACTTC; CDR3: CAISDREGETQYF
D: NA; V: TRBV5-8; J: TRBJ2-4; size: NA; DNA: TGTGCCAGCAGCTTGGCAGGGGAGGGCAACATTCAGTACTTC; CDR3: CASSLAGEGNIQYF
D: TRBD1; V: TRBV9; J: TRBJ1-2; size: NA; DNA: TGTGCCAGCAGCGTAGGGCGGGGACAGGTCTCCAACTATGGCTACACCTTC; CDR3: CASSVGRGQVSNYGYTF
D: NA; V: TRBV29-1; J: TRBJ2-7; size: NA; DNA: TGCAGCGTCCTAGCCGGCTACGAGCAGTACTTC; CDR3: CSVLAGYEQYF
D: TRBD2; V: TRBV30; J: TRBJ2-7; size: NA; DNA: TGTGCCTGGAGGCCGGGTAGCGGGAGTTACGAGCAGTACTTC; CDR3: CAWRPGSGSYEQYF
D: TRBD2; V: TRBV28; J: TRBJ2-3; size: NA; DNA: TGTGCCAGCAGTCAAGAGCGGGAGATGGGGGATACGCAGTATTTT; CDR3: CASSQEREMGDTQYF
D: NA; V: TRBV6-1; J: TRBJ2-5; size: NA; DNA: TGTGCCAGCAGTGAAGGACGGACCTACAGGGAGACCCAGTACTTC; CDR3: CASSEGRTYRETQYF
D: TRBD1; V: TRBV27; J: TRBJ1-2; size: NA; DNA: TGTGCCAGCAGTGCCGGGACAGGGACCTCTAACTATGGCTACACCTTC; CDR3: CASSAGTGTSNYGYTF
D: NA; V: TRBV6-1; J: TRBJ1-5; size: NA; DNA: TGTGCCAGCAGTGGATACAGGGTATCCAATCAGCCCCAGCATTTT; CDR3: CASSGYRVSNQPQHF
D: NA; V: TRBV10-3; J: TRBJ1-2; size: NA; DNA: TGTGCCGGCAGGGGCGCGGGGGGCTACACCTTC; CDR3: CAGRGAGGYTF
D: NA; V: TRBV7-6; J: TRBJ2-3; size: once; DNA: TGTGCCAGCAGCTTAAGAAGTACTAGTTCCACAGATACGCAGTATTTT; CDR3: CASSLRSTSSTDTQYF
D: NA; V: TRBV4-1; J: TRBJ1-4; size: NA; DNA: TGCGCCAGCAGCCCCCGCCTGATGGAAAAACTGTTTTTT; CDR3: CASSPRLMEKLFF
D: NA; V: TRBV7-6; J: TRBJ1-2; size: NA; DNA: TGTGCCAGCGGAGCTATTGGGACACTCTATGGCTACACCTTC; CDR3: CASGAIGTLYGYTF
D: NA; V: TRBV5-1; J: TRBJ2-5; size: NA; DNA: TGCGCCAGCAGTACTGGGACAGAGACCCAGTACTTC; CDR3: CASSTGTETQYF
D: NA; V: TRBV6-5; J: TRBJ2-7; size: NA; DNA: TGTGCCAGCAGTTACATTGGGCGGGGGCACGAGCAGTACTTC; CDR3: CASSYIGRGHEQYF
D: TRBD2; V: TRBV5-6; J: TRBJ2-7; size: NA; DNA: TGTGCCAGCAGCTTGCCGCCAGGGAGGGCCTACGAGCAGTACTTC; CDR3: CASSLPPGRAYEQYF
D: TRBD1; V: TRBV19; J: TRBJ2-2; size: NA; DNA: TGTGCCAGTAGTATTTCCGGACAGGGGAAGACCGGGGAGCTGTTTTTT; CDR3: CASSISGQGKTGELFF
D: NA; V: TRBV7-9; J: TRBJ2-5; size: NA; DNA: TGTGCCAGCAGCTCCATTGCTCAGATGGGGGAGACCCAGTACTTC; CDR3: CASSSIAQMGETQYF